This TCR beta chain was documented in a study of T cell repertoires in cytomegalovirus infection. Overall study context: Signatures in public TCR beta sequences pointed to both CMV infection and matching HLA type.

Study observations and caveats: Based on cumulative public TCR beta family frequency, carriers of CMV plus the relevant HLA were identified. The ex vivo response was dominated by HLA-C-restricted CMV-specific TCR beta clonotypes.

This CDR3 has 14 amino acids. Trimming removed 10 bases from V and 2 bases from J, with 15 bases in between. Looked up from germline, CDR1 is ENHRY and CDR2 is SYGVKD. Via MiXCR, TCRdb re-called the reads, giving one row per CDR3 protein. The top ten clones hold 60% to 80% of a sample with about 68,000 distinct CDR3 sequences, about 23% of them seen once. Notes on this clonotype: Its antigen is still unknown.

The TCR sequence derives from a human donor in good health (CMV status not recorded). Some clones in this sample may be carry-over from other donors' samples. This sequence joins TRBV10-3 and TRBJ2-1; D possibly corresponds to TRBD1 (6 bases). Sequenced input: PBMCs, sequenced either directly or after in vitro stimulation (not recorded which). The CDR3 is CASIKGQTYNEQFF. CDR3 sequence (DNA): TGTGCCAGCATCAAGGGACAAACCTACAATGAGCAGTTCTTC.